This paragraph reports one T cell receptor (beta chain). Its specificity is unknown. Every bit of the isolated RNA underwent reverse transcription, so sequencing read expressed TCRB transcripts. Profiling relied on immunoSEQ multiplex PCR, and the TCRdb table lists in-frame clones only, not all of them. In the table there are under 400,000 clones, about 15% of which are singletons. Naive, central memory, regulatory and stem cell-like memory cells within the CD4+ compartment were sorted using CD45RO/CCR7/CD25/CD127/CD95/CD27. This entry belongs to a study of beta chain features in type 1 diabetes. Whole-study findings and limits: Researchers could not determine here whether HLA type influences TCRB rearrangement.

The germline V gene encodes CDR1 SGHRS and CDR2 YFSETQ. V was clipped by 0 bases and J by 5 bases, with 9 bases between them. CDR3 length: 15 residues. V gene TRBV5-1 combines with J gene TRBJ1-6; D ambiguous. The sequence was collected from a man aged 30 to 39 in good health. Sample: central memory CD4+ T cells from blood. The CDR3 DNA is TGCGCCAGCAGCTTGGAAGGGCTAGATAATTCACCCCTCCACTTT. Protein sequence: CASSLEGLDNSPLHF.